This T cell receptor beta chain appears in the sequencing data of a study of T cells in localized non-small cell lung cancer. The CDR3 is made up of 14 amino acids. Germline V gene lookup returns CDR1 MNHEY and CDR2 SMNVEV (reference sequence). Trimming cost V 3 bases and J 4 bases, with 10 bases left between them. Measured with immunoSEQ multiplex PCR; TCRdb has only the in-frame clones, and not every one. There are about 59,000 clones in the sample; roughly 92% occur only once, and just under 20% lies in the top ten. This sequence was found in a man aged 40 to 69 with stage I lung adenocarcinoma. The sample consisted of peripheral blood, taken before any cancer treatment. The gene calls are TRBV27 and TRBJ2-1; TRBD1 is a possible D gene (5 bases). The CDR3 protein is CASSFGASYNEQFF. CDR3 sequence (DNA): TGTGCCAGCAGTTTTGGGGCTTCGTACAATGAGCAGTTCTTC.